This TCR beta chain emerged from a study of tumor and adjacent non-tumor tissue in lung cancer. On the study more broadly: Samples averaged about 3.8 million productive TCRbeta reads each. The study, taken as a whole, reports: TCR diversity was significantly greater in tumor than normal lung tissue.

This sample's RNA came from whole unsorted tissue. This clonotype appeared a single time. The antigen remains undetermined. In this CDR3 the conserved last residue, phenylalanine or tryptophan, is missing, so a read error is likely. Three rounds of nested PCR, following a modified ARM-PCR protocol, produced the TCRbeta library. MiXCR, run by TCRdb on the multiplex PCR reads, gives a single entry per CDR3 protein. The table lists more than 75,000 distinct CDR3 sequences, around 65% of them singletons. The sequenced material came from lung tumor tissue. This clonotype originated in a woman aged 65 to 85 with non-small cell lung cancer.

In DNA form, the CDR3 reads TGCGCCAGCAGTCGTGACAGGGACGACACTGAAGCTTTCTTA. Protein: CASSRDRDDTEAFL. The V gene is TRBV28, the J gene TRBJ1-1, with 7 nucleotides matching TRBD1. The CDR3 runs 14 residues. Looked up from germline, CDR1 is MDHEN and CDR2 is SYDVKM.